The clone carrying this T cell receptor (beta chain) was seen a handful of times. Its matching antigen is unknown. The sample is drawn from a study of T cell repertoires in cytomegalovirus infection. There are 15 residues in the CDR3. Per germline, CDR1 DFQATT and CDR2 SNEGSKA (reference sequence). The ends lost 5 bases at V and 7 bases at J; junction bases unmatched: 9. TCRdb redid the calling of the reads with MiXCR, one entry per CDR3 protein. The profile shows 110,000 or so distinct CDR3 sequences, around 30% of them singletons. J is TRBJ2-1 and V is TRBV20-1; the match to TRBD2 covers 12 bases. The receptor was derived from a human donor in good health (CMV status not recorded). Some clones in this sample may be carry-over from other donors' samples. Sample: CD8+ T cells from cultured PBMCs, taken from culture after CMV antigen stimulation. CDR3 loop: CSAPDLAGGPNEQFF. The DNA of the CDR3 is TGCAGTGCTCCAGATCTAGCGGGGGGGCCTAATGAGCAGTTCTTC.